The T cell receptor beta chain under discussion was sequenced for a study of cytomegalovirus exposure and HLA in healthy donors. The protocol was immunoSEQ multiplex PCR, while the TCRdb copy is restricted to in-frame clones and leaves out a portion. The table shows 150,000 to 200,000 clones, with around 92% occurring only once. This clonotype was sampled from a woman between 18 and 30 years old in good health and CMV-seropositive. Sequenced input: PBMCs.

The CDR3 loop is CAWGSAAGGTGELFF. The CDR3 DNA follows: TGTGCCTGGGGGTCCGCGGCGGGAGGGACCGGGGAGCTGTTTTTT. The J gene is TRBJ2-2, the V gene TRBV30; the match to TRBD2 covers 9 bases. This CDR3 region has 15 residues. CDR1 is GTSNPN and CDR2 is SVGIG in the germline V gene (reference sequence). Trimming at V came to 5 bases and at J to 5 bases, leaving 9 bases not matched to a gene.